These 16 T cell receptor beta chains came from one sample sequenced in a study of TIL therapy for anti-PD-1-resistant metastatic lung cancer. Sequencing used immunoSEQ v3. Using immunoSEQ multiplex PCR, the repertoire was profiled, and TCRdb retains in-frame clones only, with some absent. The repertoire consists of 9,100 or so clones, with around 75% occurring once and the leading ten covering about 10%. As to time point: pre-treatment sample, taken before nivolumab and TIL therapy. Pleural nodules or supraclavicular lymph nodes made up most of the excised metastases sampled. The sequenced sample was tumor tissue, obtained at baseline. The receptors here all came from a person aged 25 to 80 with non-small cell lung cancer.

The CDR3 DNA follows: TGTGCCAGCAGTCCCACTGAGAGCGGGAGTTTGTACGAGCAGTACTTC. This codes for CASSPTESGSLYEQYF. The chain has TRBV27 and TRBJ2-7; 8 nucleotides match TRBD2. The CDR3 has 16 amino acids. With 5 bases clipped from V and 4 bases from J, the junction kept 13 bases outside the gene matches. The V gene's germline CDR1 is MNHEY and CDR2 SMNVEV (reference sequence).

The rearrangement links TRBV7-8 to TRBJ1-5; D is ambiguous. V gave up 3 bases and J gave up 2 bases, with 8 bases separating them. Looked up from germline, CDR1 is SGHVS and CDR2 is FQNEAQ. CDR3 length: 14 amino acids. Here the CDR3 reads CASSLSEGNQPQHF. In DNA form, the CDR3 reads TGTGCCAGCAGCTTGAGTGAGGGCAATCAGCCCCAGCATTTT.

This sequence joins TRBV7-2 and TRBJ1-3; 9 nucleotides align to TRBD1. The CDR3 contains 17 residues. Germline V lookup: CDR1 SGHTA, CDR2 FQGNSA. With 4 bases clipped from V and 4 bases from J, the junction kept 11 bases outside the gene matches. The CDR3 region is CASSSGLGQGQGNTIYF. As DNA, the CDR3 is TGTGCCAGCAGCTCAGGGCTTGGACAGGGGCAAGGAAACACCATATATTTT.

The chain joins TRBV6-5 to TRBJ2-7; 11 nucleotides line up with TRBD2. V lost 2 bases and J lost 6; bases outside the gene matches: 6. This CDR3 has 15 amino acids. CDR1 and CDR2 (germline): MNHEY, SVGAGI. The DNA for the CDR3 is TGTGCCAGCAGTTACCGGTTTAGCGGGAGGGGCGAGCAGTACTTC. It specifies CASSYRFSGRGEQYF.

The CDR3 loop reads CASSPSRQGSLSEQYF. Written as DNA, the CDR3 is TGCGCCAGCAGCCCTAGTCGACAGGGGAGCCTCTCCGAGCAGTACTTC. The chain combines TRBV5-1 with TRBJ2-7; TRBD1 agrees at 8 bases. CDR1 and CDR2 (germline): SGHRS, YFSETQ. This CDR3 region has 16 residues. V shed 4 bases, J shed 6 bases, and the junction held 15 bases outside the gene matches.

V is TRBV28 and J is TRBJ2-5, with D tentatively TRBD2 (5 bases). CDR3 size: 14 residues. CDR1 and CDR2 from the germline V gene are MDHEN and SYDVKM. V was shortened by 8 bases and J by 3 bases, with 16 bases between the two germline ends. CDR3 sequence (DNA): TGTGCCAGCCGAGTGGGGAGCCGGGAAGAGACCCAGTACTTC. The encoded protein is CASRVGSREETQYF.

The chain links TRBV28 to TRBJ2-5; tentatively, D is TRBD1 (6 bases). The CDR3 loop spans 13 amino acids. Germline CDR1 is MDHEN and CDR2 is SYDVKM. The V end was cut by 8 bases, the J end by 14 bases, with 24 bases between. This CDR3 reads CASGDRGGPGPYF. CDR3 bases: TGTGCCAGCGGCGATCGTGGGGGCCCCGGGCCATACTTC.

This sequence joins TRBV7-2 and TRBJ2-7, with D uncertain. The V end was cut by 2 bases, the J end by 3 bases, with 5 bases between. The V gene's germline CDR1 is SGHTA and CDR2 FQGNSA. CDR3 length: 12 amino acids. CDR3 DNA sequence: TGTGCCAGCAGCTTATATTTCTACGAGCAGTACTTC. Residues: CASSLYFYEQYF.

The rearrangement links TRBV5-6 to TRBJ1-1, with D uncertain. The V end lost 0 bases, the J end lost 0 bases, and 15 bases lay between the germline ends. The germline CDR1 and CDR2 sequences are SGHDT and YYEEEE. The CDR3 runs to 17 residues. The CDR3 here is CASSLGLWGDMNTEAFF. The CDR3 region has the DNA TGTGCCAGCAGCTTGGGTTTGTGGGGTGATATGAACACTGAAGCTTTCTTT.

The chain employs TRBV7-9 and TRBJ2-5; 8 bases fit TRBD2. The DNA end is a closer match to TRBJ2-7, so the J assignment may be wrong. The CDR3 consists of 12 residues. CDR1 is SEHNR, CDR2 FQNEAQ, per germline (reference sequence). This CDR3 is CASTREGYEQYF. CDR3 in DNA: TGTGCCAGCACCCGGGAGGGGTACGAGCAGTACTTC.

The chain joins TRBV7-9 to TRBJ2-7; TRBD2 might be the D (6 bases). The CDR3 has 14 residues. Germline lookup yields CDR1 SEHNR and CDR2 FQNEAQ (reference sequence). Trimming removed 2 bases from V and 4 bases from J, with 12 bases in between. The CDR3 DNA reads as TGTGCCAGCAGCTTAAGTCCTAGCGAATACGAGCAGTACTTC. Translating it yields CASSLSPSEYEQYF.

This clone was observed a single time. A junction boundary mismatches the germline segment, possibly from a read error. This chain uses TRBV4-2 with TRBJ1-6, with no clear D. This CDR3 has 14 amino acids. CDR1 and CDR2 from the germline V gene are LGHNA and YNFKEQ. The CDR3 loop is CAGSRSVDNSPLHF. CDR3 sequence (DNA): TGTGCCGGCAGTCGGTCCGTCGATAATTCACCCCTCCACTTT.

In this sample, this clone turned up a few times. The V gene is TRBV14, the J gene TRBJ1-4; unclear D gene. The CDR3 loop spans 15 amino acids. V lost 1 base to trimming and J lost 0 bases, with 6 bases between them. Germline CDR1 and CDR2: SGHDN and FVKESK. The CDR3 reads CASSQAGSTNEKLFF. DNA of the CDR3: TGTGCCAGCAGCCAAGCCGGATCAACTAATGAAAAACTGTTTTTT.

The chain recombines TRBV18 with TRBJ2-7; 7 bases line up with TRBD2. This CDR3 has 14 residues. V lost 4 bases, J lost 2 bases, and 5 bases stayed unmatched. The V gene's germline CDR1 is KGHSH and CDR2 LQKENI. The CDR3 bases are TGTGCCAGCTCACGCGCAGCGGGAACCTACGAGCAGTACTTC. Amino acids: CASSRAAGTYEQYF.

This clone showed up just once. In the same sample, other DNA sequences code for this CDR3. The V call is TRBV10-3, the J call TRBJ1-6, with a weak D call TRBD1 (6 bases). Germline V gene data show CDR1 as ENHRY and CDR2 as SYGVKD. Between the trimmed V and J ends, which lost 0 bases and 6 bases, there was a span of 15 bases. The length of the CDR3 is 17 residues. Here the CDR3 DNA reads TGTGCCATCAGTGAGTCCACGGGGGCAGGGGTTAATTCACCCCTCCACTTT. Translating it yields CAISESTGAGVNSPLHF.

Judged by abundance, this clone is medium-sized. This chain uses TRBV9 with TRBJ2-1, with D possibly called TRBD1 or TRBD2 (6 bases each). Per the germline V gene, CDR1 is SGDLS and CDR2 is YYNGEE. The CDR3 length is 14 residues. V lost 3 bases and J lost 6, with 13 bases in between. CDR3: CASSGGATFNEQFF. The CDR3 nucleotides are TGTGCCAGCAGCGGGGGGGCGACGTTCAATGAGCAGTTCTTC.